This T cell receptor beta chain comes out of a study of Graves' ophthalmopathy and Graves' hyperthyroidism. Study observations and caveats: Clonotypes were expanded in thyroid at above 0.001 frequency, and most also appeared in blood. It was with 70.59% sensitivity and under 85% specificity that the model predicted ophthalmopathy progression.

RNA transcripts were the template, and TCR beta CDR3 regions were amplified from them. Second-round multiplex PCR came after first-round RT-PCR with HTBI primers. TCRdb passed the multiplex PCR reads through MiXCR, listing each CDR3 protein once. The sample consists of roughly 1.1 million distinct CDR3 sequences, 35% to 45% of them appearing once. Ages of hyperthyroidism patients ran from 18 to 65, and their diagnoses were new, under 2 months' duration. As diagnostic evidence, clinical symptoms, serum thyroxine, TRAb, thyroid ultrasound and orbital computed tomography were relied upon. A remark on this clonotype: The antigen remains unidentified.

Trimming cost V 8 bases and J 5 bases, with 15 bases left between them. This CDR3 is 12 amino acids long. CDR1 is SQVTM and CDR2 is ANQGSEA in the germline V gene. The rearrangement joins TRBV29-1 to TRBJ2-5; weak D call: TRBD1 (6 bases). This TCR came from an adult man with Graves' hyperthyroidism. What was sequenced was peripheral blood or thyroid tissue (not recorded which). The DNA of the CDR3 is TGCAGCTTGGAAGGGACAATGGAGACCCAGTACTTC. Protein sequence: CSLEGTMETQYF.